This record looks at one T cell receptor beta chain sequence and its context. Its antigen is unidentified. The sample comes from a study of cytomegalovirus exposure and HLA in healthy donors. There are 14 residues in the CDR3. V lost 7 bases and J lost 8; bases outside the gene matches: 13. Germline loops: CDR1 MRHNA, CDR2 SNTAGT. Donors likely had unrecorded immune exposures despite being nominally healthy when sampled. General observations from the study: Rarity characterized most TCR sequences, yet some public TCRs appeared in many donors.

The study ran its PCR with 60 Vbeta and 13 Jbeta primers. The data were produced by immunoSEQ multiplex PCR, yet TCRdb's version contains in-frame clones alone and is incomplete. The sample gives roughly 130,000 clones, roughly 85% of which show up once; about 1.2% is in the top ten. The sample comprised PBMCs. This TCR was recovered from a boy younger than 18 in good health and CMV-seronegative. V gene TRBV6-4 combines with J gene TRBJ1-2; TRBD1 aligns across 7 bases. CDR3: CASTRQGANWGYTF. The CDR3 DNA reads as TGTGCCAGCACAAGACAGGGCGCCAACTGGGGCTACACCTTC.